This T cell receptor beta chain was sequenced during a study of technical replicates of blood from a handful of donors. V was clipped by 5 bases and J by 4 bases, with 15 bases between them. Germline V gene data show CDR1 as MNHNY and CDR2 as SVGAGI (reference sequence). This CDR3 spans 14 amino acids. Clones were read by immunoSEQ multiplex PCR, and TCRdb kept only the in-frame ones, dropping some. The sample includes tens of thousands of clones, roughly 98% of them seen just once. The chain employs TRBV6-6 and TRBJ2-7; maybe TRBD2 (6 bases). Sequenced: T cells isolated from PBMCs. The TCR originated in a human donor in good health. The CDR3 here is CASSGRISGYEQYF. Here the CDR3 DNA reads TGTGCCAGCAGTGGTCGGATTAGCGGATACGAGCAGTACTTC.